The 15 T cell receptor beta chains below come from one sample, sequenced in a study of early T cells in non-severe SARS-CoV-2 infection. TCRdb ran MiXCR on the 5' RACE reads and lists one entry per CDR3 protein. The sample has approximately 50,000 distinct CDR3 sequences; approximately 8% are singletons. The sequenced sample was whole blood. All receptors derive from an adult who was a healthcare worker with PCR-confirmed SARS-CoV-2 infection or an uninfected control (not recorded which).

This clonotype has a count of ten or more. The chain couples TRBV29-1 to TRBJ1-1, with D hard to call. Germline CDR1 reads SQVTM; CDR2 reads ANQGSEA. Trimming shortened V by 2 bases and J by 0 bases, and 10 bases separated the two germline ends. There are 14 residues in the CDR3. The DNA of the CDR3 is TGCAGCGTTGAACGGTCTCCTTTGAACACTGAAGCTTTCTTT. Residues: CSVERSPLNTEAFF.

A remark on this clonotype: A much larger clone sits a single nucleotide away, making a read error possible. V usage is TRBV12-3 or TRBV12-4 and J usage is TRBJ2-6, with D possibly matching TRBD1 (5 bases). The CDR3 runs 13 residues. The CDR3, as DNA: TGTGCCAGCAGCCCCTATGGGGCCGACGTCCTGACTTTC. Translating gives CASSPYGADVLTF.

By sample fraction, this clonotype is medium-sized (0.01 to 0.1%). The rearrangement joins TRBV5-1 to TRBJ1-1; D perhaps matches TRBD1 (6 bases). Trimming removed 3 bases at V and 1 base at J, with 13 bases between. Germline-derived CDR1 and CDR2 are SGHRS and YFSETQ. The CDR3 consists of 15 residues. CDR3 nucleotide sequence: TGCGCCAGCAGCTCCGACGGACAGCCGAACACTGAAGCTTTCTTT. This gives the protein CASSSDGQPNTEAFF.

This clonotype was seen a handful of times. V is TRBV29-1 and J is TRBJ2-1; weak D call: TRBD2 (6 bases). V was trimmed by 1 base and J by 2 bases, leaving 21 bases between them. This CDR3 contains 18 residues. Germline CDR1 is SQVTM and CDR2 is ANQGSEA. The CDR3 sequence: CSVEVGRGRERPYNEQFF. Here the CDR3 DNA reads TGCAGCGTTGAAGTCGGTAGGGGCCGGGAGAGACCCTACAATGAGCAGTTCTTC.

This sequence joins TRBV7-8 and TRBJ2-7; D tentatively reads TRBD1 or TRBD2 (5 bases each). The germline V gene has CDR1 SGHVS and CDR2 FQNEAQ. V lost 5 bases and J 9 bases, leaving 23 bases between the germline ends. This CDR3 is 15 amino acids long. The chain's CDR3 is CASSPAGSSARLQYF. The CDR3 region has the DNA TGTGCCAGCAGCCCCGCAGGGAGCTCCGCTAGGTTGCAGTACTTC.

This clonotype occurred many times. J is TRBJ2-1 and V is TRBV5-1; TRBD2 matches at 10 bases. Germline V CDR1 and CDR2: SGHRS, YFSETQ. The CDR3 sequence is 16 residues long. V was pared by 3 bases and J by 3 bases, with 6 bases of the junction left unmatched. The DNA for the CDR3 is TGCGCCAGCAGCTCATGGACTAGCGGAAGCTACAATGAGCAGTTCTTC. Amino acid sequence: CASSSWTSGSYNEQFF.

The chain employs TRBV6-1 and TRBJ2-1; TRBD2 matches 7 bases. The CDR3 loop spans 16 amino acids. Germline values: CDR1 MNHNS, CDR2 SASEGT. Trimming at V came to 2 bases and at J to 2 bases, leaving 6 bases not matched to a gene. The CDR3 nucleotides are TGTGCCAGCAGTGAATTCCGCGGGGGTCCCTACAATGAGCAGTTCTTC. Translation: CASSEFRGGPYNEQFF.

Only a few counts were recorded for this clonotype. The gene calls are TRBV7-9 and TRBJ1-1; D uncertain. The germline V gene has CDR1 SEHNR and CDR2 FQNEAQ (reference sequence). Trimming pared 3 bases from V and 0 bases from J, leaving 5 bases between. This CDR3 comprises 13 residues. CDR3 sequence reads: CASSLEMNTEAFF. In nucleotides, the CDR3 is TGTGCCAGCAGCTTGGAGATGAACACTGAAGCTTTCTTT.

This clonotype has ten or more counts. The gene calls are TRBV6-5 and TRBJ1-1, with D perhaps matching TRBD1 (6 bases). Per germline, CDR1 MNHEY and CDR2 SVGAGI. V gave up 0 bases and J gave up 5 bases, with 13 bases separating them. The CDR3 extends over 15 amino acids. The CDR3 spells CASSYSNQGRTEAFF. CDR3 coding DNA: TGTGCCAGCAGTTACTCGAATCAGGGGAGGACTGAAGCTTTCTTT.

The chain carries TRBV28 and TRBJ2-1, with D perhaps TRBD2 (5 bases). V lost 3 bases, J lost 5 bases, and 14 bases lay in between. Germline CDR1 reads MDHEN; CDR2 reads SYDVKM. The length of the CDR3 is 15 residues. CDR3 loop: CASSLGREVDNEQFF. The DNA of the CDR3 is TGTGCCAGCAGTTTGGGCCGGGAAGTGGACAATGAGCAGTTCTTC.

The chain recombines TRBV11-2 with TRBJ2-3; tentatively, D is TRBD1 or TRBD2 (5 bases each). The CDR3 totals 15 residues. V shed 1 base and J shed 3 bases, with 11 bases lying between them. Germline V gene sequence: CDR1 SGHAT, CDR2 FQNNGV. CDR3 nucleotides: TGTGCCAGCAGCTTAGGATGGGGGAAGACAGATACGCAGTATTTT. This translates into CASSLGWGKTDTQYF.

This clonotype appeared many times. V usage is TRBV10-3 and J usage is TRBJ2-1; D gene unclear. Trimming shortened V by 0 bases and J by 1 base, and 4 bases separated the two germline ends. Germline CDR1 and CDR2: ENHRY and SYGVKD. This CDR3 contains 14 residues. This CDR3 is CAISESSSYNEQFF. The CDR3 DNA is TGTGCCATCAGTGAGTCCAGTTCCTACAATGAGCAGTTCTTC.

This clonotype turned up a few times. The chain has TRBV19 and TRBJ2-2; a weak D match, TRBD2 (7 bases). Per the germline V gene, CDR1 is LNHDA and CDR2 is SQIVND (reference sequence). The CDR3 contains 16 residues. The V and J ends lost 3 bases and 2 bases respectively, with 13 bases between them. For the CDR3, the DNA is TGTGCCAGTAGTATCCGGGGGGCTCACAACACCGGGGAGCTGTTTTTT. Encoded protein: CASSIRGAHNTGELFF.

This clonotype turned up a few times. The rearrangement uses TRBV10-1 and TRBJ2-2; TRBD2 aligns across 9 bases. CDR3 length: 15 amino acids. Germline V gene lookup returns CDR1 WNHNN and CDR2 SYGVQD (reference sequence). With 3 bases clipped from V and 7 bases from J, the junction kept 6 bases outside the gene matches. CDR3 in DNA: TGCGCCAGCAGTGAAAGCGGGAGGAGAGTCGGGGAGCTGTTTTTT. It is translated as CASSESGRRVGELFF.

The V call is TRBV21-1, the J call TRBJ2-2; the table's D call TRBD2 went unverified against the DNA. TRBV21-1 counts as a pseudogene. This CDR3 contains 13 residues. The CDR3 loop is CASSGPNTGELFF. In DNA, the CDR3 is TGTGCCAGCAGCGGGCCAAACACCGGGGAGCTGTTTTTT.